The following is a T cell receptor beta chain sequence with its context. Its antigen is not known. Germline values: CDR1 SGHTA, CDR2 FQGNSA. This CDR3 has 15 residues. V gave up 2 bases and J gave up 6 bases, with 16 bases separating them. Data came from immunoSEQ multiplex PCR; TCRdb stores just in-frame clones and leaves some out. The sample has roughly 70,000 clones; about 91% are singletons. The data are from a study of OX40 agonist ivuxolimab in advanced cancers. Study-wide background: The patients' treatment was ivuxolimab, an agonistic anti-OX40 (CD134) antibody.

The study, taken as a whole, reports: Low levels of normalized T-cell clonal expansion also appeared in some nonresponders.

The rearrangement uses TRBV7-2 and TRBJ1-1; D remains ambiguous. The receptor was isolated from an adult with an advanced solid tumor such as melanoma, head and neck, liver or kidney cancer. Sequenced material: CD4+ or CD8+ T cells sorted from blood, taken in a trial of the OX40 agonist ivuxolimab. CDR3 nucleotides: TGTGCCAGCAGCTTAATTGGCGGGTCGTTGGCTGAAGCTTTCTTT. Amino acid sequence: CASSLIGGSLAEAFF.